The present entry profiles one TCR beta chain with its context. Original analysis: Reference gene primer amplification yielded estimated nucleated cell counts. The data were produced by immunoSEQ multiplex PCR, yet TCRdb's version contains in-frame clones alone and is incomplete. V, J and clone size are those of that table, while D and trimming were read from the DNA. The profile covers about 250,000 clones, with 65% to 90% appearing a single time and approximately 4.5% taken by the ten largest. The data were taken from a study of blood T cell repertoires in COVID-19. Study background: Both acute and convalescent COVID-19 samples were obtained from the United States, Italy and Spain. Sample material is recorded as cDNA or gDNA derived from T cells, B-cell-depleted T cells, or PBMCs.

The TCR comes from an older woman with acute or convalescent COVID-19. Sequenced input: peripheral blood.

CDR3 in DNA: TGTGCCAGCAGCCCCATTTACCTAGCGGGGGGCTACAATGAGCAGTTCTTC. This encodes CASSPIYLAGGYNEQFF. The chain combines TRBV11-3 with TRBJ2-1; 11 positions agree with TRBD2. The germline V gene encodes CDR1 SGHNT and CDR2 YENEEA. The CDR3 is 17 amino acids. With V trimmed by 5 bases and J by 3 bases, 9 bases remained unmatched.